These 29 T cell receptor beta chains were all obtained from the same sample, sequenced in a study of blood T cell repertoires in COVID-19. Libraries were prepared by immunoSEQ multiplex PCR; TCRdb keeps only in-frame clonotypes and omits some of them. Counted here are approximately 85,000 clones, roughly nine tenths occurring once; the ten biggest clones make up roughly 2.1%. The source material was peripheral blood. These receptors were collected from a man in his forties or fifties with acute or convalescent COVID-19.

The chain recombines TRBV19 with TRBJ1-2; 9 bases map to TRBD1. The trim removed 8 bases at V and 6 bases at J, leaving 16 bases unmatched. Germline V gives CDR1 LNHDA, CDR2 SQIVND (reference sequence). There are 16 residues in the CDR3. Here the CDR3 reads CASRQSTGGALNGYTF. The CDR3, as DNA: TGTGCCAGTCGCCAGTCAACAGGGGGCGCCTTGAATGGCTACACCTTC.

This chain joins TRBV29-1 and TRBJ1-2, with 7 bases lining up with TRBD1. The CDR3 sequence is 14 residues long. With 4 bases clipped from V and 4 bases from J, the junction kept 9 bases outside the gene matches. Germline assignment: CDR1 SQVTM and CDR2 ANQGSEA. CDR3 in amino acids: CSVVLQGSTYGYTF. The CDR3 nucleotides are TGCAGCGTTGTTCTACAGGGGAGCACCTATGGCTACACCTTC.

The chain combines TRBV28 with TRBJ2-3, with TRBD2 matching over 8 bases. CDR1 and CDR2 from the germline V gene are MDHEN and SYDVKM. The CDR3 is made up of 16 amino acids. Trimming removed 2 bases from V and 14 bases from J; junction bases left unmatched: 18. This CDR3 reads CASSLPNAGVAAGVYF. CDR3 coding DNA: TGTGCCAGCAGTTTACCAAATGCTGGGGTAGCAGCGGGAGTGTATTTT.

V usage is TRBV5-5 and J usage is TRBJ1-4; possibly TRBD1 for D (5 bases). Germline V CDR1 and CDR2: SGHKS, YYEKEE (reference sequence). This CDR3 is built from 14 residues. The V end was cut by 2 bases, the J end by 8 bases, with 13 bases between. CDR3 residues: CASSFLGAGEKLFF. The CDR3 DNA reads as TGTGCCAGCAGCTTCCTTGGGGCGGGGGAAAAACTGTTTTTT.

This clone was picked up a small number of times. The J gene is TRBJ2-2, the V gene TRBV11-3, with TRBD1 matching over 9 bases. CDR1 is SGHNT, CDR2 YENEEA, per germline. Trimming took 0 bases from V and 4 from J; bases not matched to a gene: 6. This CDR3 has 17 residues. The CDR3 nucleotides are TGTGCCAGCAGCTTAGACGGACAGGGGACGATCACCGGGGAGCTGTTTTTT. It is translated as CASSLDGQGTITGELFF.

DNA for the CDR3: TGCGCCAGCAGCTTATATAGCGGGAGCCGGACCGGGGAGCTGTTTTTT. This sequence encodes CASSLYSGSRTGELFF. The rearrangement uses TRBV5-1 and TRBJ2-2; 9 nucleotides agree with TRBD2. CDR1 is SGHRS, CDR2 YFSETQ, per germline. CDR3 length: 16 amino acids. V dropped 2 bases and J dropped 5; count of bases not matched to a gene: 7.

The V gene is TRBV19, the J gene TRBJ1-2; the D gene is possibly TRBD1 (6 bases). Between the trimmed V and J ends, which lost 7 bases and 8 bases, there was a span of 23 bases. Germline lookup yields CDR1 LNHDA and CDR2 SQIVND (reference sequence). The CDR3 contains 15 residues. CDR3 amino acids: CASTPDPGQIGGYTF. The CDR3 DNA follows: TGTGCCAGTACCCCGGATCCGGGACAAATAGGGGGCTACACCTTC.

The genes are TRBV5-6 and TRBJ1-5; D not certain. The CDR3 has 13 residues. Germline-derived CDR1 and CDR2 are SGHDT and YYEEEE. V was pared by 4 bases and J by 4 bases, with 9 bases between. For the CDR3, the DNA is TGTGCCAGCAGCCCCGACGGGAATCAGCCCCAGCATTTT. Translated, it gives CASSPDGNQPQHF.

The chain links TRBV7-6 to TRBJ1-2; 8 bases are shared with TRBD1. This CDR3 is 14 amino acids long. V shed 5 bases, J shed 4 bases, and the junction held 6 bases outside the gene matches. Germline values: CDR1 SGHVS, CDR2 FNYEAQ. The CDR3 here is CASSPRQGSYGYTF. For the CDR3, the DNA is TGTGCCAGCAGCCCCAGACAGGGGAGCTATGGCTACACCTTC.

This rearrangement joins TRBV9 to TRBJ1-4; 7 bases are a match to TRBD1. V dropped 3 bases and J dropped 4; count of bases not matched to a gene: 9. This CDR3 contains 16 residues. Germline V gene lookup returns CDR1 SGDLS and CDR2 YYNGEE. This CDR3 is CASSASGGRGNEKLFF. The CDR3 DNA follows: TGTGCCAGCAGCGCATCAGGGGGTCGAGGTAATGAAAAACTGTTTTTT.

The chain joins TRBV28 to TRBJ2-7; 8 nucleotides agree with TRBD2. Germline V lookup: CDR1 MDHEN, CDR2 SYDVKM. The CDR3 length is 16 residues. J lost 6 bases, V lost 4 bases, and 14 bases had no gene match. CDR3 DNA sequence: TGTGCCAGCAGTTCCCCCTTCGGCGGGGGGCTCATCGAGCAGTACTTC. This translates into CASSSPFGGGLIEQYF.

The chain carries TRBV7-6 and TRBJ2-3; 10 bases align to TRBD2. This CDR3 contains 17 residues. The V segment lost 2 bases and the J segment 6 bases; nucleotides outside the gene matches: 11. The V gene's germline CDR1 is SGHVS and CDR2 FNYEAQ. The CDR3 DNA follows: TGTGCCAGCAGCTTATATGGGGGTAGCGGGAGGTCGGATACGCAGTATTTT. Its translation is CASSLYGGSGRSDTQYF.

The rearrangement uses TRBV4-3 and TRBJ2-2; D may be TRBD1 (6 bases). The germline gives CDR1 LGHNA, CDR2 YSLEER. The CDR3 is made up of 19 amino acids. V was clipped by 6 bases and J by 2 bases, with 25 bases between them. The CDR3 DNA reads TGCGCCAGCAGAAATAAAGATAGCCGTTGGGGGCCAAACACCGGGGAGCTGTTTTTT. Translating it yields CASRNKDSRWGPNTGELFF.

The chain links TRBV7-8 to TRBJ2-7; tentative D call: TRBD1 (6 bases). Germline lookup yields CDR1 SGHVS and CDR2 FQNEAQ. Trimming removed 2 bases at V and 9 bases at J, with 17 bases between. The CDR3 extends over 14 amino acids. The CDR3, as DNA: TGTGCCAGCAGCTTATCTGGCGGCGAGGGGGTGCAGTACGTC. This encodes CASSLSGGEGVQYV.

J is TRBJ2-2 and V is TRBV4-1; 8 nucleotides match TRBD1. Per germline, CDR1 MGHRA and CDR2 YSYEKL. CDR3 length equals 16 residues. The V segment lost 2 bases and the J segment 5 bases; nucleotides outside the gene matches: 7. DNA for the CDR3: TGCGCCAGCAGCCAACCTAGGGACAGGAGAACCGGGGAGCTGTTTTTT. It specifies CASSQPRDRRTGELFF.

The chain is built from TRBV28 and TRBJ2-1, with D hard to call. Between the trimmed V and J ends, which lost 2 bases and 4 bases, there was a span of 9 bases. The CDR3 length is 14 residues. The V gene's germline CDR1 is MDHEN and CDR2 SYDVKM. The CDR3 loop reads CASSLPLLYNEQFF. The CDR3, as DNA: TGTGCCAGCAGTTTACCCTTATTGTACAATGAGCAGTTCTTC. Together with reference TRBV28 and TRBJ2-1, the CDR3 gives the full variable domain: DVKVTQSSRYLVKRTGEKVFLECVQDMDHENMFWYRQDPGLGLRLIYFSYDVKMKEKGDIPEGYSVSREKKERFSLILESASTNQTSMYLCASSLPLLYNEQFFGPGTRLTVL.

This chain uses TRBV4-3 with TRBJ1-6; the D gene is possibly TRBD1 (5 bases). The V and J ends lost 3 bases and 7 bases respectively, with 10 bases between them. The CDR3 runs to 14 residues. The germline gives CDR1 LGHNA, CDR2 YSLEER. CDR3 nucleotides: TGCGCCAGCAGCCAGAATGACAGAAATTCACCCCTCCACTTT. Translating it yields CASSQNDRNSPLHF.

Only one count was recorded for this clone. J is TRBJ2-1 and V is TRBV6-2 or TRBV6-3; 8 positions match TRBD2. This CDR3 has 17 residues. Trimming at V came to 2 bases and at J to 0 bases, leaving 6 bases not matched to a gene. Germline CDR1 MNHEY, CDR2 SVGEGT. CDR3 nucleotides: TGTGCCAGCAGTTACCGGGGGGGCGGGAGCTCCTACAATGAGCAGTTCTTC. Translation gives CASSYRGGGSSYNEQFF.

The chain recombines TRBV7-7 with TRBJ1-4, with a weak D call TRBD1 (5 bases). This CDR3 spans 15 amino acids. Between the trimmed V and J ends, which lost 4 bases and 0 bases, there was a span of 9 bases. The germline CDR1 and CDR2 sequences are SSHAT and FNYEAQ (reference sequence). The CDR3 reads CASSSGTATNEKLFF. The DNA of the CDR3 is TGTGCCAGCAGCTCCGGGACTGCAACTAATGAAAAACTGTTTTTT.

There are a few counts of this clone. The genes are TRBV7-2 and TRBJ2-6; 15 bases line up with TRBD2. J was trimmed by 3 bases and V by 3 bases; bases with no gene match: 3. Germline V lookup: CDR1 SGHTA, CDR2 FQGNSA. The CDR3 runs to 18 residues. The CDR3 DNA reads as TGTGCCAGCAGCTTTAAGGGACTAGCGGGAGGTGGGGCCAACGTCCTGACTTTC. Protein: CASSFKGLAGGGANVLTF. Full variable domain (missing parts from reference TRBV7-2 and TRBJ2-6): GAGVSQSPSNKVTEKGKDVELRCDPISGHTALYWYRQSLGQGLEFLIYFQGNSAPDKSGLPSDRFSAERTGGSVSTLTIQRTQQEDSAVYLCASSFKGLAGGGANVLTFGAGSRLTVL.

The chain uses TRBV29-1 and TRBJ2-3; the match to TRBD2 covers 11 bases. The CDR3 has 15 residues. V lost 2 bases to trimming and J lost 5 bases; unmatched junction nucleotides: 6. In germline, CDR1 is SQVTM, CDR2 ANQGSEA. CDR3: CSVERSGGERDTQYF. CDR3 coding DNA: TGCAGCGTTGAACGTAGCGGGGGGGAACGAGATACGCAGTATTTT.

This rearrangement joins TRBV6-2 or TRBV6-3 to TRBJ1-5, with TRBD1 identical over 8 bases. Germline loops: CDR1 MNHEY, CDR2 SVGEGT. J gave up 4 bases and V 3 bases, and 5 bases lay outside the gene matches. The CDR3 is 15 amino acids. CDR3 nucleotide sequence: TGTGCCAGCAGTTATGGGGGACAGGCTAATCAGCCCCAGCATTTT. Amino acids: CASSYGGQANQPQHF.

The genes are TRBV4-2 and TRBJ2-5; 7 bases fit TRBD2. CDR3 size: 14 residues. CDR1 LGHNA and CDR2 YNFKEQ come from the germline V gene. V lost 0 bases to trimming and J lost 4 bases; unmatched junction nucleotides: 2. The CDR3 coding sequence is TGTGCCAGCAGCCAAGACGGCGGGAGAGAGACCCAGTACTTC. Protein sequence: CASSQDGGRETQYF.

This clone was observed once. The V gene is TRBV5-1, the J gene TRBJ2-1; TRBD1 matches 9 bases. The CDR3 spans 18 residues. The V segment lost 3 bases and the J segment 1 base; nucleotides outside the gene matches: 11. Germline V gene sequence: CDR1 SGHRS, CDR2 YFSETQ. CDR3 sequence (DNA): TGCGCCAGCAGCTGGCGGGGACAGGGAGTAGGGTCCTACAATGAGCAGTTCTTC. Translated, it gives CASSWRGQGVGSYNEQFF.

The rearrangement links TRBV6-5 to TRBJ1-1; possible D gene TRBD1, 6 bases. This CDR3 is 15 amino acids long. Germline loops: CDR1 MNHEY, CDR2 SVGAGI. The V and J ends lost 1 base and 3 bases respectively, with 12 bases between them. CDR3 sequence reads: CASSYLQGGHTEAFF. CDR3 nucleotide sequence: TGTGCCAGCAGTTACTTACAGGGAGGGCACACTGAAGCTTTCTTT.

The CDR3 region has the DNA TGCGCCAGCAGCGGTAACGGGAACACTGAAGCTTTCTTT. It is translated as CASSGNGNTEAFF. The rearrangement joins TRBV10-1 to TRBJ1-1; the D is unclear. Looked up from germline, CDR1 is WNHNN and CDR2 is SYGVQD (reference sequence). This CDR3 is 13 amino acids long. Trimming pared 6 bases from V and 1 base from J, leaving 9 bases between.

The rearrangement joins TRBV6-5 to TRBJ1-2; D ambiguous. In germline, CDR1 is MNHEY, CDR2 SVGAGI. V gave up 5 bases and J gave up 2 bases, with 6 bases separating them. CDR3 length equals 12 residues. The CDR3 DNA reads TGTGCCAGCAGTCCAGAAAACTATGGCTACACCTTC. It specifies CASSPENYGYTF.

This rearrangement joins TRBV10-2 to TRBJ2-5; 8 bases align to TRBD2. The CDR3 has 16 residues. In germline, CDR1 is WSHSY, CDR2 SAAADI. Unmatched junction bases numbered 9, after V lost 4 bases and J lost 2 bases. CDR3 DNA sequence: TGCGCCAGCAGTGGTCGAGCGGGAGAGACGCAAGAGACCCAGTACTTC. Its translation is CASSGRAGETQETQYF.

The chain recombines TRBV2 with TRBJ2-1; no clear D. Germline CDR1 and CDR2: SNHLY and FYNNEI. The CDR3 is 12 amino acids. V shed 8 bases and J shed 5 bases, with 10 bases lying between them. This CDR3 is CASPQENNEQFF. DNA of the CDR3: TGTGCCAGCCCTCAGGAAAACAATGAGCAGTTCTTC.